Shown below are 26 T cell receptor beta chains from a single sample sequenced in a study of human T cells and chemical hapten exposure. Via MiXCR, TCRdb re-called the RACE reads, giving one row per CDR3 protein. The table includes a few hundred thousand distinct CDR3 sequences, just under 6.5% detected once. Time point meaning: patch test 2, 6 weeks after DPC sensitization. As to treatment: therapeutic diphenylcyclopropenone sensitization with weekly scalp DPC. The sample here was whole blood, taken in connection with sensitization to the hapten diphenylcyclopropenone (DPC). The receptors derive from a woman aged 18-30 years with alopecia areata. Some clones in this sample may be carry-over from other donors' samples.

This clonotype was observed a handful of times. The CDR3 loop is CASSYQSSYNSPLHF. In nucleotides, the CDR3 is TGTGCCAGCAGTTACCAGAGCTCCTATAATTCACCCCTCCACTTT. This chain links TRBV6-5 with TRBJ1-6; D unclear. Germline CDR1 MNHEY, CDR2 SVGAGI. This CDR3 is 15 amino acids long. The germline V and J ends were trimmed by 2 bases and 0 bases, with 5 bases remaining between them.

This clonotype was picked up many times. The chain is built from TRBV6-5 and TRBJ2-7; D possibly corresponds to TRBD2 (5 bases). The V gene lost 3 bases and the J gene lost 1 base, with 10 bases spanning the gap. Germline loops: CDR1 MNHEY, CDR2 SVGAGI. The CDR3 spans 14 residues. This CDR3 is CASSYSSGSYEQYF. The CDR3 DNA is TGTGCCAGCAGTTATTCGAGCGGATCCTACGAGCAGTACTTC.

This clonotype was seen a few times. V usage is TRBV28 and J usage is TRBJ1-2, with D possibly being TRBD1 (5 bases). Deletions cut 7 bases from V and 2 bases from J, with 8 bases between. The CDR3 totals 12 residues. Germline-derived CDR1 and CDR2 are MDHEN and SYDVKM. The CDR3 DNA is TGTGCCAGCAAACGGGGGAACTATGGCTACACCTTC. Translated, it gives CASKRGNYGYTF.

This clonotype has ten or more counts. The rearrangement uses TRBV20-1 and TRBJ1-1, with D possibly matching TRBD1 (5 bases). The CDR3 is 13 amino acids. V lost 5 bases, J lost 5 bases, and 15 bases lay in between. The germline CDR1 and CDR2 sequences are DFQATT and SNEGSKA (reference sequence). As DNA, the CDR3 is TGCAGTGCTGTTCGGGACGGCGTGACTGAAGCTTTCTTT. Protein: CSAVRDGVTEAFF.

The genes are TRBV5-4 and TRBJ2-4; 8 positions match TRBD2. V shed 4 bases, J shed 8 bases, and the junction held 8 bases outside the gene matches. The CDR3 length is 14 residues. Germline V gene data show CDR1 as SGHNT and CDR2 as YYREEE (reference sequence). The CDR3 sequence: CASSRGRGVDIQYF. As DNA, the CDR3 is TGTGCCAGCAGCCGAGGGCGGGGGGTTGACATTCAGTACTTC.

There are many counts of this clonotype. This chain connects TRBV6-2 or TRBV6-3 to TRBJ1-2; D not certain. Trimming removed 0 bases from V and 4 bases from J, with 0 bases in between. The V gene's germline CDR1 is MNHEY and CDR2 SVGEGT. The CDR3 runs 11 residues. CDR3 in amino acids: CASSYSYGYTF. The CDR3 DNA reads TGTGCCAGCAGTTACTCCTATGGCTACACCTTC.

This clonotype was detected many times. V and J are TRBV25-1 and TRBJ2-7; the match to TRBD1 covers 7 bases. V gave up 3 bases and J gave up 5 bases; unmatched junction bases: 7. Germline V gives CDR1 MGHDK, CDR2 SYGVNS. There are 14 residues in the CDR3. CDR3 amino acids: CASSDVNRGHEQYF. The CDR3 coding sequence is TGTGCCAGCAGTGATGTGAACAGGGGCCACGAGCAGTACTTC.

J is TRBJ1-6 and V is TRBV7-2, with 10 bases matching TRBD1. This CDR3 region has 17 residues. The V gene end was trimmed by 4 bases and the J gene end by 6 bases; junction bases not matched to a gene: 9. CDR1 and CDR2 from the germline V gene are SGHTA and FQGNSA. The CDR3 DNA follows: TGTGCCAGCAGCTCTGGGATGGGACAGGGGCTTAATTCACCCCTCCACTTT. Its translation is CASSSGMGQGLNSPLHF. The whole variable domain, filled in from reference TRBV7-2 and TRBJ1-6, reads GAGVSQSPSNKVTEKGKDVELRCDPISGHTALYWYRQSLGQGLEFLIYFQGNSAPDKSGLPSDRFSAERTGGSVSTLTIQRTQQEDSAVYLCASSSGMGQGLNSPLHFGNGTRLTVT.

Ten or more counts support this clonotype. The rearrangement joins TRBV6-2 or TRBV6-3 to TRBJ1-5; no definite D call. The CDR3 runs to 13 residues. V was shortened by 8 bases and J by 4 bases, with 12 bases between the two germline ends. Germline CDR1 and CDR2: MNHEY and SVGEGT. The CDR3 loop is CASRSSLNQPQHF. CDR3 nucleotide sequence: TGTGCCAGCCGGAGCTCACTAAATCAGCCCCAGCATTTT.

This clonotype was observed at least ten times. The V gene is TRBV6-2 or TRBV6-3, the J gene TRBJ1-1, with a possible D match to TRBD1 (5 bases). Looked up from germline, CDR1 is MNHEY and CDR2 is SVGEGT. The CDR3 loop spans 14 amino acids. With 2 bases removed from V and 4 bases from J, the gap between germline ends came to 11 bases. CDR3 residues: CASSYGGESTEAFF. As DNA, the CDR3 is TGTGCCAGCAGTTACGGGGGAGAGAGCACTGAAGCTTTCTTT.

This chain joins TRBV7-9 and TRBJ1-5; 9 bases line up with TRBD1. The V gene end was trimmed by 5 bases and the J gene end by 0 bases; junction bases not matched to a gene: 8. CDR1 and CDR2 from the germline V gene are SEHNR and FQNEAQ (reference sequence). The length of the CDR3 is 17 residues. CDR3 sequence (DNA): TGTGCCAGCAGCGGGGGACAGGGCCTTTATAGCAATCAGCCCCAGCATTTT. Amino acids: CASSGGQGLYSNQPQHF.

The chain has TRBV4-1 and TRBJ2-7; the match to TRBD1 covers 8 bases. After removal of 0 bases from V and 3 bases from J, the junction contained 4 bases not matched to a gene. The germline gives CDR1 MGHRA, CDR2 YSYEKL. The CDR3 is made up of 15 amino acids. CDR3 nucleotides: TGCGCCAGCAGCCAAGACGGCAGGGGGCTCTACGAGCAGTACTTC. Amino acid sequence: CASSQDGRGLYEQYF.

The V gene is TRBV20-1, the J gene TRBJ2-6; D is possibly TRBD1 or TRBD2 (5 bases each). There are 15 residues in the CDR3. Trimming removed 0 bases at V and 2 bases at J, with 8 bases between. Germline V lookup: CDR1 DFQATT, CDR2 SNEGSKA (reference sequence). As DNA, the CDR3 is TGCAGTGCTAGAGATGGGGGTACTGGGGCCAACGTCCTGACTTTC. This codes for CSARDGGTGANVLTF.

This clonotype was seen more than once but under ten times. This chain joins TRBV28 and TRBJ2-1, with 7 nucleotides matching TRBD2. Trimming took 7 bases from V and 2 from J; bases not matched to a gene: 8. This CDR3 spans 15 amino acids. The germline CDR1 and CDR2 sequences are MDHEN and SYDVKM. This chain's CDR3 is CASKSGGGAYNEQFF. CDR3 nucleotide sequence: TGTGCCAGCAAGTCCGGCGGGGGTGCCTACAATGAGCAGTTCTTC.

The chain is built from TRBV7-2 and TRBJ2-7; 8 nucleotides match TRBD2. Trimming took 1 base from V and 2 from J; bases not matched to a gene: 4. This CDR3 is 15 amino acids long. Germline V gives CDR1 SGHTA, CDR2 FQGNSA. CDR3 sequence (DNA): TGTGCCAGCAGCTTAGAGGGAGCGGGGGCCTACGAGCAGTACTTC. As protein: CASSLEGAGAYEQYF.

Many counts were recorded for this clonotype. J is TRBJ1-2 and V is TRBV20-1, with TRBD1 identical over 10 bases. The ends lost 4 bases at V and 8 bases at J; junction bases unmatched: 10. The CDR3 covers 14 residues. Germline V gene sequence: CDR1 DFQATT, CDR2 SNEGSKA (reference sequence). The CDR3 spells CSATLLDRGLGYTF. CDR3 in DNA: TGCAGTGCTACCCTCTTGGACAGGGGGTTAGGCTACACCTTC.

This clonotype has a handful of counts. The rearrangement links TRBV6-5 to TRBJ1-1, with D maybe TRBD1 (6 bases). V lost 6 bases and J 3 bases, leaving 14 bases between the germline ends. The CDR3 length is 14 residues. Per the germline V gene, CDR1 is MNHEY and CDR2 is SVGAGI. The CDR3 protein is CASRISGVDTEAFF. Here the CDR3 DNA reads TGTGCCAGCAGAATCTCAGGGGTTGACACTGAAGCTTTCTTT.

This clonotype was seen only a few times. This chain connects TRBV6-2 or TRBV6-3 to TRBJ1-1; 7 bases are a match to TRBD1. This CDR3 has 14 residues. The germline CDR1 and CDR2 sequences are MNHEY and SVGEGT. Trimming at V came to 1 base and at J to 7 bases, leaving 6 bases not matched to a gene. CDR3 region: CASSYLQGSGEAFF. CDR3 DNA: TGTGCCAGCAGTTACTTACAGGGGTCGGGTGAAGCTTTCTTT.

The table lists this clonotype with many counts. The genes are TRBV7-9 and TRBJ1-6; weak D call: TRBD1 (6 bases). CDR1 and CDR2 (germline): SEHNR, FQNEAQ (reference sequence). The CDR3 covers 15 residues. Trimming removed 4 bases at V and 10 bases at J, with 17 bases between. CDR3 sequence: CASSSGTTNGSPLHF. The DNA for the CDR3 is TGTGCCAGCAGCTCCGGGACAACCAACGGATCACCCCTCCACTTT.

This clonotype occurred many times. The chain combines TRBV20-1 with TRBJ2-1; possible D gene TRBD2, 6 bases. Germline CDR1 reads DFQATT; CDR2 reads SNEGSKA (reference sequence). Deletions cut 4 bases from V and 10 bases from J, with 20 bases between. The CDR3 runs to 14 residues. Here the CDR3 reads CSAIPLAGPAEQFF. In DNA form, the CDR3 reads TGCAGTGCTATACCCTTGGCGGGGCCTGCGGAGCAGTTCTTC.

The CDR3 spells CSALRPLGDELFF. CDR3 DNA sequence: TGCAGTGCCCTCCGGCCGCTGGGGGACGAACTGTTTTTT. The rearrangement links TRBV20-1 to TRBJ1-4; perhaps TRBD1 as D (5 bases). Germline loops: CDR1 DFQATT, CDR2 SNEGSKA (reference sequence). This CDR3 region has 13 residues. Trimming removed 6 bases from V and 12 bases from J, with 20 bases in between.

This clonotype was observed a handful of times. Here the CDR3 reads CSVGQTANYGYTF. CDR3 nucleotides: TGCAGCGTCGGACAGACAGCTAACTATGGCTACACCTTC. The V gene is TRBV29-1, the J gene TRBJ1-2, with a tentative D call TRBD1 (6 bases). There are 13 residues in the CDR3. Germline loops: CDR1 SQVTM, CDR2 ANQGSEA. The V gene lost 6 bases and the J gene lost 0 bases, with 11 bases spanning the gap.

The sample holds many counts of this clonotype. The chain carries TRBV29-1 and TRBJ1-1; D may be TRBD1 (5 bases). This CDR3 has 12 residues. From germline, CDR1 is SQVTM and CDR2 ANQGSEA. Trimming took 1 base from V and 6 from J, leaving 9 bases between them. The CDR3 reads CSVEVDSAEAFF. The CDR3 nucleotides are TGCAGCGTTGAAGTAGACAGCGCTGAAGCTTTCTTT.

This clonotype was counted only a few times. This chain links TRBV7-9 with TRBJ1-4; D might be TRBD1 (6 bases). CDR3 length: 15 residues. Germline CDR1 and CDR2: SEHNR and FQNEAQ (reference sequence). V lost 11 bases and J 7 bases, leaving 23 bases between the germline ends. CDR3 sequence: CAGSRMGGNVEKLFF. The CDR3 DNA sequence: TGTGCCGGGAGTAGGATGGGGGGCAACGTTGAAAAACTGTTTTTT.

There are many counts of this clonotype. The chain is built from TRBV9 and TRBJ2-7; D call uncertain. This CDR3 has 15 amino acids. The germline V gene has CDR1 SGDLS and CDR2 YYNGEE. The V gene lost 0 bases and the J gene lost 3 bases, with 13 bases spanning the gap. This CDR3 reads CASSVAPGPYYEQYF. The CDR3 DNA reads as TGTGCCAGCAGCGTAGCTCCAGGCCCCTACTACGAGCAGTACTTC.

This clonotype was recorded many times. J is TRBJ2-2 and V is TRBV12-3 or TRBV12-4; unclear D gene. V was clipped by 6 bases and J by 2 bases, with 13 bases between them. The length of the CDR3 is 15 residues. CDR3 DNA sequence: TGTGCCAGCAGGCCACCTGTCACCAACACCGGGGAGCTGTTTTTT. This encodes CASRPPVTNTGELFF.